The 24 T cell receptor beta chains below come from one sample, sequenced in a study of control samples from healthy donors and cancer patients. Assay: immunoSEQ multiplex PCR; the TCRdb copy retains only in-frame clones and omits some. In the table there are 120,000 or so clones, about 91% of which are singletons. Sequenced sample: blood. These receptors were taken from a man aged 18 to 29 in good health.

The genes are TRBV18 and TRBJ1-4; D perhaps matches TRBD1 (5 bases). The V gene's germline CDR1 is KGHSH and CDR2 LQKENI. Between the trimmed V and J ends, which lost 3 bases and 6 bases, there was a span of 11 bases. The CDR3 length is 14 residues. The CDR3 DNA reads TGTGCCAGCTCACCGGGCAGGGCGGATGAAAAACTGTTTTTT. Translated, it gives CASSPGRADEKLFF.

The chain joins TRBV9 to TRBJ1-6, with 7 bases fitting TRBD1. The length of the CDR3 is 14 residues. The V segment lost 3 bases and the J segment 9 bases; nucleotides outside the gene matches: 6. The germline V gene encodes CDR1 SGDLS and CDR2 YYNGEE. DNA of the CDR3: TGTGCCAGCAGCGACAGGGGAGGTGGTTCACCCCTCCACTTT. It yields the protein CASSDRGGGSPLHF. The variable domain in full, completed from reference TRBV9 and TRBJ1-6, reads DSGVTQTPKHLITATGQRVTLRCSPRSGDLSVYWYQQSLDQGLQFLIQYYNGEERAKGNILERFSAQQFPDLHSELNLSSLELGDSALYFCASSDRGGGSPLHFGNGTRLTVT.

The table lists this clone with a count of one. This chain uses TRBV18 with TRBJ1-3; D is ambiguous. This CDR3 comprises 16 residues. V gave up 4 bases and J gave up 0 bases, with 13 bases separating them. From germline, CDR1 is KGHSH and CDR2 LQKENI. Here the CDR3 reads CASSRTPGSSGNTIYF. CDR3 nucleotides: TGTGCCAGCTCACGAACCCCAGGCAGCTCTGGAAACACCATATATTTT.

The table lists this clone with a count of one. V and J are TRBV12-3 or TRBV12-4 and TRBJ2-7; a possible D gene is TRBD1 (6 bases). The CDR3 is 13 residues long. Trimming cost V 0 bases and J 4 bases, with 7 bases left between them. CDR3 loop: CASSLAGAYEQYF. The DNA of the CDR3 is TGTGCCAGCAGTTTAGCGGGGGCGTACGAGCAGTACTTC.

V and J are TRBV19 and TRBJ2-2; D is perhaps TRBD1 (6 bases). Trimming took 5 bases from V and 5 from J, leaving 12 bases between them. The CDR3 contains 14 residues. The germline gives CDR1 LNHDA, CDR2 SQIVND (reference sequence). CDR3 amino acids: CASSPGGGTGELFF. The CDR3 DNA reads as TGTGCCAGTAGTCCTGGGGGCGGGACCGGGGAGCTGTTTTTT.

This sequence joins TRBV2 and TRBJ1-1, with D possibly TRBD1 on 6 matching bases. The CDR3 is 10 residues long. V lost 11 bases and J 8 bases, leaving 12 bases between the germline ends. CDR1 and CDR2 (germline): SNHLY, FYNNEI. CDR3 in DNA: TGTGCCTCCCAGGGGAAAGAAGCTTTCTTT. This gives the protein CASQGKEAFF. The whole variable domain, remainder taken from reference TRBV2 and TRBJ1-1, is EPEVTQTPSHQVTQMGQEVILRCVPISNHLYFYWYRQILGQKVEFLVSFYNNEISEKSEIFDDQFSVERPDGSNFTLKIRSTKLEDSAMYFCASQGKEAFFGQGTRLTVV.

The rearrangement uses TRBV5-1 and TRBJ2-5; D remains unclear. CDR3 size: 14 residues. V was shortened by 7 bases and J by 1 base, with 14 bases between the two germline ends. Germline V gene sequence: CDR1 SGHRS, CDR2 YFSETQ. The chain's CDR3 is CASQRASGQETQYF. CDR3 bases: TGCGCCAGCCAAAGGGCCTCGGGCCAAGAGACCCAGTACTTC. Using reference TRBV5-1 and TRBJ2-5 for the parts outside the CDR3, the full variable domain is KAGVTQTPRYLIKTRGQQVTLSCSPISGHRSVSWYQQTPGQGLQFLFEYFSETQRNKGNFPGRFSGRQFSNSRSEMNVSTLELGDSALYLCASQRASGQETQYFGPGTRLLVL.

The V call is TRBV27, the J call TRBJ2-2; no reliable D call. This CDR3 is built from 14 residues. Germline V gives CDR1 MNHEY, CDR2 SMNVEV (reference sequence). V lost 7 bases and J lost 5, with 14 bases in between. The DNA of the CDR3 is TGTGCCAGCATTAAGAATCTGCTTACCGGGGAGCTGTTTTTT. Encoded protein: CASIKNLLTGELFF.

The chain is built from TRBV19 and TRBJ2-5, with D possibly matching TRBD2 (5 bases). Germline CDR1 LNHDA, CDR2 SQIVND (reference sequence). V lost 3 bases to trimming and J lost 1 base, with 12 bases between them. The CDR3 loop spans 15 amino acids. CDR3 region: CASSITRRVQETQYF. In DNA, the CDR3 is TGTGCCAGTAGTATTACTCGGCGGGTCCAAGAGACCCAGTACTTC.

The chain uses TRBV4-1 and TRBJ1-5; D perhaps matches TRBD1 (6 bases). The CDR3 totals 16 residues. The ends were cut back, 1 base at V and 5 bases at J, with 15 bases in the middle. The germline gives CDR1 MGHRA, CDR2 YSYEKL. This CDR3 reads CASSQVFKTGYQPQHF. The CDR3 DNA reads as TGCGCCAGCAGCCAAGTCTTTAAGACAGGCTATCAGCCCCAGCATTTT.

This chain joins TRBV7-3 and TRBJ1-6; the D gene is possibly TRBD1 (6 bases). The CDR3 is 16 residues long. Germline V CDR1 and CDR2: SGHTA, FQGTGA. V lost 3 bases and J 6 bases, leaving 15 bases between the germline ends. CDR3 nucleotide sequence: TGTGCCAGCAGCTTGGGCCCCCAGGGGACTAATTCACCCCTCCACTTT. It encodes CASSLGPQGTNSPLHF. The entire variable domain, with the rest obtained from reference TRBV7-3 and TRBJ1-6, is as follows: GAGVSQTPSNKVTEKGKYVELRCDPISGHTALYWYRQSLGQGPEFLIYFQGTGAADDSGLPNDRFFAVRPEGSVSTLKIQRTERGDSAVYLCASSLGPQGTNSPLHFGNGTRLTVT.

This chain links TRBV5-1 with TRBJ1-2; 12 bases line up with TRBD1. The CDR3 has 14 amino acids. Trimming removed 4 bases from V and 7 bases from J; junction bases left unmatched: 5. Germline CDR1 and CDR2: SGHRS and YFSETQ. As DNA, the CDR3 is TGCGCCAGCAGCCCGGGACAGGGGGCCTTTGGCTACACCTTC. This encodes CASSPGQGAFGYTF.

CDR3 protein: CASSISPVGYYEQYF. For the CDR3, the DNA is TGTGCCAGCAGCATCTCCCCTGTAGGCTACTACGAGCAGTACTTC. The chain couples TRBV7-3 to TRBJ2-7; D is undetermined. The CDR3 totals 15 residues. CDR1 is SGHTA, CDR2 FQGTGA, per germline. V dropped 5 bases and J dropped 3 bases, with 17 bases sitting between them.

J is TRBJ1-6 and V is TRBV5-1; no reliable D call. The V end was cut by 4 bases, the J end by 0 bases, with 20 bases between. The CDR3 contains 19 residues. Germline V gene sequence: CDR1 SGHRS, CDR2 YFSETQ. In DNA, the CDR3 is TGCGCCAGCAGCCCGTGGACGGGGAGGACCGGCTCCTATAATTCACCCCTCCACTTT. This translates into CASSPWTGRTGSYNSPLHF.

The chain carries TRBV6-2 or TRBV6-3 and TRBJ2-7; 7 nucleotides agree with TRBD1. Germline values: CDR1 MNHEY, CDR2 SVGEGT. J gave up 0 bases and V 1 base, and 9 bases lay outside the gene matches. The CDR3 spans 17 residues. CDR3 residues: CASSYWLSDRASYEQYF. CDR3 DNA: TGTGCCAGCAGTTACTGGTTGAGTGACAGGGCCTCCTACGAGCAGTACTTC.

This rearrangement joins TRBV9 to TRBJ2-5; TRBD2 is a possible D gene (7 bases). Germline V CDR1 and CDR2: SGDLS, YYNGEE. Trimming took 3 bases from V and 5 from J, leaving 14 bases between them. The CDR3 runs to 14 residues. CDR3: CASSGGGGRETQYF. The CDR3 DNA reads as TGTGCCAGCAGCGGTGGCGGGGGCCGGGAGACCCAGTACTTC.

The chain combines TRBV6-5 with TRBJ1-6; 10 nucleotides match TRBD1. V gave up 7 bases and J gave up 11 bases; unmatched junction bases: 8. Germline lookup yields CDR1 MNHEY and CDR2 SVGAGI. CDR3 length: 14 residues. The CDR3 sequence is CASKPGQGSTPLHF. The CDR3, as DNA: TGTGCCAGCAAACCGGGACAGGGGTCGACACCCCTCCACTTT.

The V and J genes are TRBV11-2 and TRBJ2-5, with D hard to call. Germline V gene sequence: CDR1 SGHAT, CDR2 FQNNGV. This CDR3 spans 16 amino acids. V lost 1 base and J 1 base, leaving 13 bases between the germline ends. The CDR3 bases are TGTGCCAGCAGCTTAGTTCTTGGGCAATTCCAAGAGACCCAGTACTTC. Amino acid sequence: CASSLVLGQFQETQYF.

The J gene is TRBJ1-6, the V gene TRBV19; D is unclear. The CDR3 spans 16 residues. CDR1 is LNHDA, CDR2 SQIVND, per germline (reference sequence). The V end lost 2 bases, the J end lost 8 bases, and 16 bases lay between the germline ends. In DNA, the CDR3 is TGTGCCAGTAGTATATCGGCAGTCAGAAGGGATTCACCCCTCCACTTT. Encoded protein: CASSISAVRRDSPLHF.

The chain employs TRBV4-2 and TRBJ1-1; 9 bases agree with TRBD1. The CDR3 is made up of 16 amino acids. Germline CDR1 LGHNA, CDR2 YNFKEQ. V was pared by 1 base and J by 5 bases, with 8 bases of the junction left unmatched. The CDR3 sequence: CASSQVTGGIGTEAFF. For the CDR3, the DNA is TGTGCCAGCAGCCAAGTCACAGGGGGCATAGGGACTGAAGCTTTCTTT.

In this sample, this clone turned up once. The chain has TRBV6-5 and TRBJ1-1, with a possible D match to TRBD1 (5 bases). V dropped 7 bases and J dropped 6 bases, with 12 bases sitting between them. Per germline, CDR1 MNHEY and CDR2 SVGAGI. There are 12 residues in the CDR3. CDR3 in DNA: TGTGCCAGCATTGCGGGGGTGCCTGAAGCTTTCTTT. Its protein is CASIAGVPEAFF.

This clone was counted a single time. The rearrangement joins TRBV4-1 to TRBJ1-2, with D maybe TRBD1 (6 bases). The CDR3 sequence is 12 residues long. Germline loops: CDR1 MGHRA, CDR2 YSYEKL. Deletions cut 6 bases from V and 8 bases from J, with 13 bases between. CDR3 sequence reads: CASSHTGYGYTF. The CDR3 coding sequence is TGCGCCAGCAGTCACACAGGGTACGGCTACACCTTC.

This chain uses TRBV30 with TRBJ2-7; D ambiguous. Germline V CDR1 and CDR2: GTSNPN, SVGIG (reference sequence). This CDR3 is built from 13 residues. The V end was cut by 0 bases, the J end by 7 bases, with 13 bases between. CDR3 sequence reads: CAWSVGSTGEQYF. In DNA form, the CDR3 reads TGTGCCTGGAGTGTAGGAAGTACTGGGGAGCAGTACTTC.

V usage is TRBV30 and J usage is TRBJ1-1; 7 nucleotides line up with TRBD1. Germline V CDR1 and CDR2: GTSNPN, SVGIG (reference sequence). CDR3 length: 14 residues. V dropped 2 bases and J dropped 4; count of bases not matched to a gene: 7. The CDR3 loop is CAWSQTGVFTEAFF. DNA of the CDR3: TGTGCCTGGAGTCAAACAGGGGTGTTCACTGAAGCTTTCTTT.